This TCR beta chain was sequenced in a study of tumor-infiltrating lymphocytes in oesophageal squamous cell carcinoma. TCRdb recomputed calls from the PCR reads with MiXCR, one row per CDR3 protein. The data hold about 12,000 distinct CDR3 sequences, with about 54% observed a single time. The source is a female donor with esophageal squamous cell carcinoma. Material: esophageal tumor tissue.

Here the CDR3 DNA reads TGTGCCAGCAGCTTAGAGGGGGGGAGCTCCTACGAGCAGTACTTC. Protein: CASSLEGGSSYEQYF. The chain couples TRBV7-3 to TRBJ2-5; D is perhaps TRBD2 (7 bases). The assigned J gene may be wrong: the sequence end matches TRBJ2-7 better. Germline V gene lookup returns CDR1 SGHTA and CDR2 FQGTGA. The length of the CDR3 is 15 residues.